Listed here is a single TCR beta chain. TCRdb keeps only in-frame clones here, not all; method: immunoSEQ multiplex PCR. In the table there are about 710,000 clones, around 87% of which are singletons. This CDR3 spans 16 amino acids. The germline V and J ends were trimmed by 2 bases and 4 bases, with 17 bases remaining between them. Germline lookup yields CDR1 MDHEN and CDR2 SYDVKM. This specimen belongs to a study of shared T cell receptors in the human thymus. This sample also belongs to another study, concerning human thymus T cells.

The source material was thymocytes. The clonotype comes from a boy less than two years old with a congenital heart defect. This chain joins TRBV28 and TRBJ1-2, with D perhaps matching TRBD1 (6 bases). This CDR3 reads CASSLGITGRPYGYTF. The CDR3 DNA reads TGTGCCAGCAGTTTAGGCATTACAGGGAGACCCTATGGCTACACCTTC.